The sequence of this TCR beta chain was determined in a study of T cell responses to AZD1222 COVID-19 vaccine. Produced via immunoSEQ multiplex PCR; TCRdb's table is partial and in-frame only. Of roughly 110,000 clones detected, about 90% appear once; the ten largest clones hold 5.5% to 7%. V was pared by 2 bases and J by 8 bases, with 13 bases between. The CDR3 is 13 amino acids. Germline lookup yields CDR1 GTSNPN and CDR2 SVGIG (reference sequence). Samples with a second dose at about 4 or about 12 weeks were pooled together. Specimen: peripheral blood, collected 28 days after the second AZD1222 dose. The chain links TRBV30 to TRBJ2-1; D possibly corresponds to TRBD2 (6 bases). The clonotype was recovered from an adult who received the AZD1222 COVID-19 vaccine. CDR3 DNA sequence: TGTGCCTGGAGTTTCTGGAGGGCCGATGAGCAGTTCTTC. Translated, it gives CAWSFWRADEQFF.